This note documents a single T cell receptor beta chain sequence. The antigen this receptor binds is unknown. Base-call qualities are not available, and no considerably larger clone is one nucleotide away. PBMCs were isolated by Ficoll-Paque density gradient centrifugation. The instrument was an Illumina NovaSeq 6000. TCRalpha and TCRbeta cDNA libraries were constructed by 5'RACE with constant-segment primers, with sample barcodes and unique molecular identifiers being introduced. RNA was extracted from every sample with Trizol reagent. The libraries were amplified in two PCR steps, and the second step added a second sample barcode and Illumina TruSeq adapters. Sequencing of the libraries was done on an Illumina NovaSeq, producing 2 x 150 bp paired-end reads. Per the authors' processing: Demultiplexing of reads and collapsing into UMI-guided consensus sequences were performed with migec v1.2.7. Using mixcr v2.1.11, the UMI consensuses were aligned to TRA and TRB V and J templates and assembled into clonotypes. Expanded or contracted clonotypes were those called significant by both edgeR and NoisET, with noise models trained on biological replicates. For edgeR calls, a false discovery rate-adjusted p below 0.01 and a log2 fold-change threshold of 1 were applied. PCA with hierarchical clustering of max-normalized trajectories of the 1000 most abundant clonotypes was used as exploratory dynamics analysis. The CD4 or CD8 phenotype of responding clones was assigned using the separately sequenced CD4+ and CD8+ repertoires. Through fastp at Q25 and MiXCR, TCRdb rebuilt clones from the public reads, retaining in-frame beta chains. Identical CDR3 protein sequences are pooled into one entry, listed with their most common genes and DNA. The V and J calls come from TCRdb's annotation, not from the publication. The sample data list around 530,000 distinct CDR3 sequences, and 20% to 25% of these were observed just once. The top ten constitute about 8.7% of the sample.

The data were obtained in a study of T-cell memory formation after mild COVID-19 listed by TCRdb under 2021. Background for the entire study: TCR sequence clusters from the two donors were largely donor specific. T-cell clones expanding and contracting after mild COVID-19 in two donors were tracked by longitudinal TCRalpha and TCRbeta repertoire sequencing. Two young, previously healthy adult volunteers, one female and one male, were included in the cohort. Study-wide findings and limitations: Some responding clones were detected in pre-infection memory, which suggested that pre-existing cross-reactive memory T cells had joined the SARS-CoV-2 response. The second-wave clones that peaked on day 37 were not confirmed to be SARS-CoV-2 specific. The study covered only a couple of mild cases, and larger cohorts including severe cases with pre-infection samples were considered necessary. From day 15 to 85, contracting clones showed balanced CD4/CD8 phenotypes, whereas a second wave of clones that expanded from day 15 to 37 leaned towards CD4+. Contracting CD4+ clones were located mainly in the CM and EM memory subsets, whereas CD8+ clones were found to be enriched in EMRA.

From the germline V gene (reference sequence), CDR1 is DFQATT and CDR2 is SNEGSKA. Relative to germline, V is 0 bases shorter and J is 3 bases shorter, with 6 bases between their ends. Including cysteine and phenylalanine, the CDR3 has 12 amino acids. Just the 36-base CDR3 DNA is kept, in frame starting at base 1. The V gene is TRBV20-1 and the J gene is TRBJ2-7, with the identity of the D gene unclear. What was sequenced was PBMCs or a T cell subset sorted from them (not recorded which). This TCR was recovered from an adult woman who had mild COVID-19 (a few samples of this study predate the infection). The sample titles of this study are shuffled in the database, so cell type and time point are left out; the donor was told from shared clones. The CDR3 protein: CSAREENYEQYF. The DNA reads as follows: TGCAGTGCTAGAGAGGAAAACTACGAGCAGTACTTC.